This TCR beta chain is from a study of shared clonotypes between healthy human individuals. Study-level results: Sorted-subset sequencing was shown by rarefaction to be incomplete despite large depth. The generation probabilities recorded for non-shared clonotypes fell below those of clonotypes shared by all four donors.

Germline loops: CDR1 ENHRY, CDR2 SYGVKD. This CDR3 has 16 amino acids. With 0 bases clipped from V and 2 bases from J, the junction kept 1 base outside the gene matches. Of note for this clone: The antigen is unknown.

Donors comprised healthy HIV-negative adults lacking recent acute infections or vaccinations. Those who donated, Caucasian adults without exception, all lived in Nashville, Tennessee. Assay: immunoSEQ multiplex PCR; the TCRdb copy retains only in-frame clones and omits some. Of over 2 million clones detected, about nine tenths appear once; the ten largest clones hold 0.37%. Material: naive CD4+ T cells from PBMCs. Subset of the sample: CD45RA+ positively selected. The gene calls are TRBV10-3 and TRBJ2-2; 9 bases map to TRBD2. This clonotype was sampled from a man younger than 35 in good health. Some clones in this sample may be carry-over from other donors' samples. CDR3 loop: CAISESGLANTGELFF. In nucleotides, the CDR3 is TGTGCCATCAGTGAGTCGGGACTAGCTAACACCGGGGAGCTGTTTTTT.